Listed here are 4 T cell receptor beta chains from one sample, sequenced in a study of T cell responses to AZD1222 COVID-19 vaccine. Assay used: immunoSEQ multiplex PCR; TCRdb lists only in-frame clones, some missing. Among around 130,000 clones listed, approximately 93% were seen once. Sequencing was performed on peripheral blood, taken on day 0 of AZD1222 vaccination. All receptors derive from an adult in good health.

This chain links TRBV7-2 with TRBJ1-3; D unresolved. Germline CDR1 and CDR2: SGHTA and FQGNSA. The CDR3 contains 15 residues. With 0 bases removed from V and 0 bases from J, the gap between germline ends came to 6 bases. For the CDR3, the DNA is TGTGCCAGCAGCTTAGCTATCAGCTCTGGAAACACCATATATTTT. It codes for CASSLAISSGNTIYF.

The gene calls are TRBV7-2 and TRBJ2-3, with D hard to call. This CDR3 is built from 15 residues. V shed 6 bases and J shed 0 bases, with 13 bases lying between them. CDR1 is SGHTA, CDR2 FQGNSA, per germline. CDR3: CASRKVTTSTDTQYF. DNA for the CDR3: TGTGCCAGCAGAAAGGTGACAACTAGCACAGATACGCAGTATTTT.

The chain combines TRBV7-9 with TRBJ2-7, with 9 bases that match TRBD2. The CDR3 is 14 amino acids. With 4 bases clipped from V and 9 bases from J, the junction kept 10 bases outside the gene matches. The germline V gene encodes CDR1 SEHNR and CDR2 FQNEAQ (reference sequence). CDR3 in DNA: TGTGCCAGCAGCTCCGAAAGCGGGAGGACCGTGCAGTACTTC. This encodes CASSSESGRTVQYF.

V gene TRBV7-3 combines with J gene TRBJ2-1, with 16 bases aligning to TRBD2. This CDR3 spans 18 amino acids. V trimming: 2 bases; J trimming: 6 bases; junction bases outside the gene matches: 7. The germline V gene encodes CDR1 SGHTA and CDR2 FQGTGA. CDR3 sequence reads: CASSLVGTSGRASNEQFF. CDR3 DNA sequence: TGTGCCAGCAGCTTAGTCGGGACTAGCGGGAGGGCTTCCAATGAGCAGTTCTTC.